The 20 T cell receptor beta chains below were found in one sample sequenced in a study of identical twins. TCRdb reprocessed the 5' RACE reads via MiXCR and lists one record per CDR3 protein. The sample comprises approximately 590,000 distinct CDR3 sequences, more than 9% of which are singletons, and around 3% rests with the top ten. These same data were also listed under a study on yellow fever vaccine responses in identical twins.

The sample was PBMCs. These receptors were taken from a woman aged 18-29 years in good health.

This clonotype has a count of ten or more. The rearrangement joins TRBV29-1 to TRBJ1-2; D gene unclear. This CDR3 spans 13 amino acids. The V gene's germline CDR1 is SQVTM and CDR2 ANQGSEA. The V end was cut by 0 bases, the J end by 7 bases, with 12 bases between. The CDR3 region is CSVEDLEVFGYTF. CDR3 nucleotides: TGCAGCGTTGAAGATCTGGAGGTTTTTGGCTACACCTTC.

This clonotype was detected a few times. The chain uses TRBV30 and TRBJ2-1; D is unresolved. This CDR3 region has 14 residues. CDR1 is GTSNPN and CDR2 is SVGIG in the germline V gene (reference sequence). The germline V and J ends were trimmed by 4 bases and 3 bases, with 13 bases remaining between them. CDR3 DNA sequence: TGTGCCTGGACCCGCACCGCCGACTACAATGAGCAGTTCTTC. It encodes CAWTRTADYNEQFF.

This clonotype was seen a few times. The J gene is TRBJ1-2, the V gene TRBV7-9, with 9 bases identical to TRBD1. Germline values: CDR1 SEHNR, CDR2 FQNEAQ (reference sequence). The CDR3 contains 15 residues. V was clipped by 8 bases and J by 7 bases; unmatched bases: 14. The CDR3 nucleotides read TGTGCCAGCCAGGAACAACGAACAGGGGGCCTTGGCTACACCTTC. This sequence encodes CASQEQRTGGLGYTF.

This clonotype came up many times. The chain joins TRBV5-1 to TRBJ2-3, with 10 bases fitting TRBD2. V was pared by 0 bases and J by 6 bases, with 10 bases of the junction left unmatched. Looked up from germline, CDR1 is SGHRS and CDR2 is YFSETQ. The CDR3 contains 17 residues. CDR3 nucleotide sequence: TGCGCCAGCAGCTTGGGGCTAGCGGGAGTCGACGGCGATACGCAGTATTTT. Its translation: CASSLGLAGVDGDTQYF.

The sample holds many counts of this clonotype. The CDR3 region is CASSERLRKEGDTQYF. For the CDR3, the DNA is TGTGCCAGCAGTGAAAGGCTTCGTAAGGAGGGGGATACGCAGTATTTT. The rearrangement links TRBV25-1 to TRBJ2-3; a possible D gene is TRBD2 (6 bases). The V gene's germline CDR1 is MGHDK and CDR2 SYGVNS. The V end lost 2 bases, the J end lost 6 bases, and 18 bases lay between the germline ends. The CDR3 length is 16 residues. Full variable domain (remainder filled in from reference TRBV25-1 and TRBJ2-3): EADIYQTPRYLVIGTGKKITLECSQTMGHDKMYWYQQDPGMELHLIHYSYGVNSTEKGDLSSESTVSRIRTEHFPLTLESARPSHTSQYLCASSERLRKEGDTQYFGPGTRLTVL.

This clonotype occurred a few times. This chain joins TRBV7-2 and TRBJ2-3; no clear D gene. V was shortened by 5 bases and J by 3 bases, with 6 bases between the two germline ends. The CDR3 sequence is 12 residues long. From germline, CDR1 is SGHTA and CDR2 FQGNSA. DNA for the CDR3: TGTGCCAGCAGCGCGGCGACAGATACGCAGTATTTT. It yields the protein CASSAATDTQYF.

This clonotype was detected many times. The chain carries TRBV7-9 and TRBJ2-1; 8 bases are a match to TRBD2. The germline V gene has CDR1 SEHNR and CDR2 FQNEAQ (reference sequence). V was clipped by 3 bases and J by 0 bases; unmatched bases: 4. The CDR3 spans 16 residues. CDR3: CASSFSGASSYNEQFF. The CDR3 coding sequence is TGTGCCAGCAGCTTTAGCGGGGCTAGCTCCTACAATGAGCAGTTCTTC. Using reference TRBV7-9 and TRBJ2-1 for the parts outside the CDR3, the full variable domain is DTGVSQNPRHKITKRGQNVTFRCDPISEHNRLYWYRQTLGQGPEFLTYFQNEAQLEKSRLLSDRFSAERPKGSFSTLEIQRTEQGDSAMYLCASSFSGASSYNEQFFGPGTRLTVL.

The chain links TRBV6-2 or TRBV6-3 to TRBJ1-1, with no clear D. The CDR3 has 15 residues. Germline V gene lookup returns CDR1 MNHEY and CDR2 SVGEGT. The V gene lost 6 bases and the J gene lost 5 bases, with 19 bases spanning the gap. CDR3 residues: CASRSAGGSLTEAFF. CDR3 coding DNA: TGTGCCAGCAGATCGGCAGGAGGAAGTTTGACTGAAGCTTTCTTT.

CDR3 protein: CASSPLALGAGELFF. For the CDR3, the DNA is TGTGCCAGCAGCCCCCTCGCGTTGGGCGCCGGGGAGCTGTTTTTT. The V gene is TRBV11-1, the J gene TRBJ2-2, with D uncertain. In germline, CDR1 is SGHAT, CDR2 FQDESV (reference sequence). The V and J ends lost 5 bases and 6 bases respectively, with 16 bases between them. The CDR3 spans 15 residues.

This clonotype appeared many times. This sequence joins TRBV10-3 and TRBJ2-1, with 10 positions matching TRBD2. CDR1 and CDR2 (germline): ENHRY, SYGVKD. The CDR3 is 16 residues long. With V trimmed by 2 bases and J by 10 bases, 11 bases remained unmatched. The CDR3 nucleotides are TGTGCCATCAGTGAGACCAGCGGGGGGGCCGGAAAGGAGCAGTTCTTC. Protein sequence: CAISETSGGAGKEQFF.

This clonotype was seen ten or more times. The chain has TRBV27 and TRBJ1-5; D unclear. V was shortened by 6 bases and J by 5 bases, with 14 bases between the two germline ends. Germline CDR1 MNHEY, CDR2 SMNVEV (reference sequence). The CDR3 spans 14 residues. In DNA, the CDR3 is TGTGCCAGCAGAAACGACGGGTCCTATCAGCCCCAGCATTTT. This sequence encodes CASRNDGSYQPQHF.

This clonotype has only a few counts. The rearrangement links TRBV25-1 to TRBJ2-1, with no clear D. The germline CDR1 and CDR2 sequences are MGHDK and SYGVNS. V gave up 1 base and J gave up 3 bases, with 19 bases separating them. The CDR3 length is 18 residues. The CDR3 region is CASSEWVTGSPGYNEQFF. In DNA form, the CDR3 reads TGTGCCAGCAGTGAATGGGTGACCGGGTCCCCAGGCTACAATGAGCAGTTCTTC.

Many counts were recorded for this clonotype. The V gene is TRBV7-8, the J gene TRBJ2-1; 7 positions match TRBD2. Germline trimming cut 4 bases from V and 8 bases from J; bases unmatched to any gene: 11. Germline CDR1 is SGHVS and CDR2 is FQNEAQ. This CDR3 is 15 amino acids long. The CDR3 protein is CASSSGPGLIDEQFF. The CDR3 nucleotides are TGTGCCAGCAGCTCCGGCCCGGGACTAATCGATGAGCAGTTCTTC. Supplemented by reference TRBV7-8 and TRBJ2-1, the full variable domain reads GAGVSQSPRYKVAKRGQDVALRCDPISGHVSLFWYQQALGQGPEFLTYFQNEAQLDKSGLPSDRFFAERPEGSVSTLKIQRTQQEDSAVYLCASSSGPGLIDEQFFGPGTRLTVL.

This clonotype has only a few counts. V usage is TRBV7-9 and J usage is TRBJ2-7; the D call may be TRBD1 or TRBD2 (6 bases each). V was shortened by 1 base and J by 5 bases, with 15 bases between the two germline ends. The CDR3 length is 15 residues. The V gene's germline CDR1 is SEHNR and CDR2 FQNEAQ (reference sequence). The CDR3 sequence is CASSLGRGQINEQYF. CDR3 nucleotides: TGTGCCAGCAGCTTAGGTCGGGGGCAGATCAACGAGCAGTACTTC.

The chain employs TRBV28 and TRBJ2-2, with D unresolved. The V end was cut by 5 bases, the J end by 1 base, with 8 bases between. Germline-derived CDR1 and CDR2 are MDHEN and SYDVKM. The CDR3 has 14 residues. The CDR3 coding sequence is TGTGCCAGCAGTGGCAGAGAGAACACCGGGGAGCTGTTTTTT. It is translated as CASSGRENTGELFF. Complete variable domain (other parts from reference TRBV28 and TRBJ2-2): DVKVTQSSRYLVKRTGEKVFLECVQDMDHENMFWYRQDPGLGLRLIYFSYDVKMKEKGDIPEGYSVSREKKERFSLILESASTNQTSMYLCASSGRENTGELFFGEGSRLTVL.

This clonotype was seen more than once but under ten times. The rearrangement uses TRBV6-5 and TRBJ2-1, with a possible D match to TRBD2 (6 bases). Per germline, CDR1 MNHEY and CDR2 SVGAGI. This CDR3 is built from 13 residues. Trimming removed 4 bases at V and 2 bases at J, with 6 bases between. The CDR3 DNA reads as TGTGCCAGCAGTTGGGGGGCCTACAATGAGCAGTTCTTC. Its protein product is CASSWGAYNEQFF.

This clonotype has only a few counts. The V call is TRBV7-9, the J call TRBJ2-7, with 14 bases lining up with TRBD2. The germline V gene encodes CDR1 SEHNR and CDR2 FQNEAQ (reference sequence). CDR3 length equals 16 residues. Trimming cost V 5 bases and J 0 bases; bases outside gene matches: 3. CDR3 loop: CASSQGLAGDSYEQYF. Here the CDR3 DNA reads TGTGCCAGCAGCCAGGGACTAGCGGGAGACTCCTACGAGCAGTACTTC.

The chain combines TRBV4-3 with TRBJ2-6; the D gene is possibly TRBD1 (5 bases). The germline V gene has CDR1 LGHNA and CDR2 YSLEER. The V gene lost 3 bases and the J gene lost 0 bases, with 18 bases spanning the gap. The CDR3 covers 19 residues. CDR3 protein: CASSQFEGALLSGANVLTF. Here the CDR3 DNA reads TGCGCCAGCAGCCAGTTCGAAGGGGCACTGCTCTCTGGGGCCAACGTCCTGACTTTC.

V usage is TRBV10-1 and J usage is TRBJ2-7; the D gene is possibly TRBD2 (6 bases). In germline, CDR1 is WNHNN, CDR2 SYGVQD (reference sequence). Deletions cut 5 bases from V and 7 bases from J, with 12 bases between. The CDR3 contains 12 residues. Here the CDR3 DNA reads TGCGCCAGCAGTAGGAACCGGGGGGAGCAGTACTTC. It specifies CASSRNRGEQYF.

CDR3 nucleotide sequence: TGTGCCAGCAGCTTAGGGGTCTTAGCTGCAGATACGCAGTATTTT. It specifies CASSLGVLAADTQYF. The chain has TRBV7-9 and TRBJ2-3; D remains ambiguous. V lost 1 base, J lost 4 bases, and 12 bases lay in between. The CDR3 runs 15 residues. The germline CDR1 and CDR2 sequences are SEHNR and FQNEAQ (reference sequence).